What follows are 29 T cell receptor beta chains derived from one specimen sequenced in a study of shared clonotypes between healthy human individuals. Method: immunoSEQ multiplex PCR; TCRdb's copy keeps in-frame clones and lacks some. The data hold more than 2 million clones, with approximately 94% observed a single time. Naive CD8 populations comprised CD45RO-negative cells positively selected for CCR7, excluding terminally differentiated effector memory CD45RA+ cells. Sequenced sample: naive CD8+ T cells sorted from blood. The receptor source for this set is a man between 18 and 29 years old in good health.

The V gene is TRBV15, the J gene TRBJ1-1; weak D call: TRBD1 (5 bases). The CDR3 is made up of 13 amino acids. V lost 4 bases, J lost 6 bases, and 12 bases lay in between. Per the germline V gene, CDR1 is LNHNV and CDR2 is YYDKDF (reference sequence). CDR3 protein: CATSNRDGPEAFF. Here the CDR3 DNA reads TGTGCCACCAGCAATAGGGACGGGCCTGAAGCTTTCTTT.

This chain joins TRBV19 and TRBJ2-2; 12 bases are shared with TRBD2. The length of the CDR3 is 16 residues. Germline assignment: CDR1 LNHDA and CDR2 SQIVND (reference sequence). V shed 5 bases and J 4 bases; nucleotides not matched to a gene: 5. The CDR3 region has the DNA TGTGCCAGTAGTCGGCTAGCGGGGGGGCCCACCGGGGAGCTGTTTTTT. Amino acid sequence: CASSRLAGGPTGELFF.

The gene calls are TRBV5-1 and TRBJ2-7; weak D call: TRBD1 (5 bases). Looked up from germline, CDR1 is SGHRS and CDR2 is YFSETQ. Trimming pared 0 bases from V and 3 bases from J, leaving 10 bases between. The CDR3 runs to 14 residues. CDR3 DNA sequence: TGCGCCAGCAGCTTGGTGGACAACTACTACGAGCAGTACTTC. Its translation: CASSLVDNYYEQYF.

The rearrangement uses TRBV5-1 and TRBJ2-5, with 10 bases that match TRBD2. The DNA matches TRBJ2-7 better at its end, which makes the J call doubtful. This CDR3 is built from 15 residues. Germline V gives CDR1 SGHRS, CDR2 YFSETQ. CDR3 DNA sequence: TGCGCCAGCAGCTCCGGGACTAGCGTATCCTACGAGCAGTACTTC. Translating gives CASSSGTSVSYEQYF.

This clone appeared a single time. The V and J genes are TRBV5-6 and TRBJ2-7; 7 nucleotides match TRBD1. CDR3 length equals 15 residues. J lost 0 bases, V lost 4 bases, and 7 bases had no gene match. The germline CDR1 and CDR2 sequences are SGHDT and YYEEEE. The CDR3 here is CASSTGQQISYEQYF. CDR3 sequence (DNA): TGTGCCAGCAGCACGGGACAGCAAATCTCCTACGAGCAGTACTTC.

This clone was seen a single time. The chain recombines TRBV7-9 with TRBJ2-1, with TRBD2 matching over 9 bases. J lost 8 bases, V lost 3 bases, and 8 bases had no gene match. Germline V gives CDR1 SEHNR, CDR2 FQNEAQ (reference sequence). The CDR3 has 15 amino acids. CDR3 sequence: CASSFAGREGHEQFF. In nucleotides, the CDR3 is TGTGCCAGCAGCTTTGCGGGGCGGGAGGGCCATGAGCAGTTCTTC.

The chain uses TRBV18 and TRBJ1-2; D call uncertain. The CDR3 length is 15 residues. The germline CDR1 and CDR2 sequences are KGHSH and LQKENI. V was cut by 1 base and J by 2 bases, with 11 bases left in between. The CDR3, as DNA: TGTGCCAGCTCACCACTGACCGGTTCAAACTATGGCTACACCTTC. It encodes CASSPLTGSNYGYTF.

This clone has a count of ten or more. One end of the junction is discordant with germline, which a read error may explain. Other DNA sequences in the same sample also yield this CDR3. This rearrangement joins TRBV7-7 to TRBJ2-7; 10 nucleotides agree with TRBD1. Germline CDR1 and CDR2: SSHAT and FNYEAQ (reference sequence). The CDR3 totals 15 residues. The CDR3 here is CASSPGTGASYEQYF. In DNA form, the CDR3 reads TGTGCTAGCAGCCCCGGGACAGGGGCCTCCTACGAGCAGTACTTC.

The gene calls are TRBV4-1 and TRBJ1-3; no firm D call. V lost 0 bases, J lost 2 bases, and 8 bases lay in between. Germline CDR1 reads MGHRA; CDR2 reads YSYEKL. This CDR3 is 15 amino acids long. CDR3 coding DNA: TGCGCCAGCAGCCAAGAAAGGACGACTGGAAACACCATATATTTT. Translation: CASSQERTTGNTIYF.

The gene calls are TRBV7-9 and TRBJ1-6, with no clear D. With 6 bases removed from V and 4 bases from J, the gap between germline ends came to 13 bases. The CDR3 runs to 15 residues. Germline V CDR1 and CDR2: SEHNR, FQNEAQ (reference sequence). DNA for the CDR3: TGTGCCAGCAGTACTCTGGGCAGATATAATTCACCCCTCCACTTT. Its protein is CASSTLGRYNSPLHF. The variable domain in full, with the rest retrieved from reference TRBV7-9 and TRBJ1-6, is DTGVSQNPRHKITKRGQNVTFRCDPISEHNRLYWYRQTLGQGPEFLTYFQNEAQLEKSRLLSDRFSAERPKGSFSTLEIQRTEQGDSAMYLCASSTLGRYNSPLHFGNGTRLTVT.

This clone appeared once. This sequence joins TRBV6-5 and TRBJ1-2, with TRBD1 identical over 7 bases. The CDR3 has 15 amino acids. CDR1 MNHEY and CDR2 SVGAGI come from the germline V gene. V shed 5 bases, J shed 2 bases, and the junction held 8 bases outside the gene matches. The CDR3 region has the DNA TGTGCCAGCAGTGCGGGGACAGATCCGAACTATGGCTACACCTTC. Its translation: CASSAGTDPNYGYTF.

The chain carries TRBV7-2 and TRBJ2-3; 10 nucleotides match TRBD2. This CDR3 comprises 17 residues. V gave up 4 bases and J gave up 2 bases; unmatched junction bases: 9. Germline-derived CDR1 and CDR2 are SGHTA and FQGNSA. In nucleotides, the CDR3 is TGTGCCAGCAGCTCCCCGGGACTAGCGATTTACACAGATACGCAGTATTTT. Its protein product is CASSSPGLAIYTDTQYF.

Only one count was recorded for this clone. This chain uses TRBV2 with TRBJ1-2, with 8 positions matching TRBD1. The CDR3 consists of 15 residues. Germline CDR1 and CDR2: SNHLY and FYNNEI. Unmatched junction bases numbered 11, after V lost 8 bases and J lost 3 bases. CDR3 in DNA: TGTGCCAGCGGGGGCCTGACGACAGGGGACTATGGCTACACCTTC. This translates into CASGGLTTGDYGYTF.

This chain joins TRBV27 and TRBJ1-1; unclear D gene. Per germline, CDR1 MNHEY and CDR2 SMNVEV (reference sequence). Trimming took 2 bases from V and 5 from J, leaving 12 bases between them. The CDR3 spans 14 residues. The CDR3 nucleotides read TGTGCCAGCAGTTTAAACCCGGAGGTAACTGAAGCTTTCTTT. This sequence encodes CASSLNPEVTEAFF.

The CDR3 DNA follows: TGTGCCAGCAGCTTAGGGTCTGGAACCGCTAACTATGGCTACACCTTC. It translates to CASSLGSGTANYGYTF. The chain carries TRBV13 and TRBJ1-2; D remains ambiguous. Germline V gene data show CDR1 as PRHDT and CDR2 as FYEKMQ (reference sequence). Trimming took 0 bases from V and 0 from J, leaving 11 bases between them. The CDR3 has 16 residues.

Only a few counts were recorded for this clone. The chain couples TRBV14 to TRBJ2-5; D gene uncertain. Germline CDR1 and CDR2: SGHDN and FVKESK. The CDR3 totals 12 residues. V lost 5 bases and J 5 bases, leaving 9 bases between the germline ends. The DNA for the CDR3 is TGTGCCAGCAGCTCTCAGTTGGAGACCCAGTACTTC. Amino acid sequence: CASSSQLETQYF.

This chain links TRBV28 with TRBJ2-7; the D is unclear. V lost 5 bases, J lost 0 bases, and 11 bases lay in between. CDR3 length: 14 amino acids. CDR1 is MDHEN, CDR2 SYDVKM, per germline. The CDR3 here is CASSPRLGSYEQYF. CDR3 nucleotides: TGTGCCAGCAGTCCACGGCTTGGCTCCTACGAGCAGTACTTC.

This clone turned up a few times. The genes are TRBV7-6 and TRBJ1-5; D is undetermined. Germline loops: CDR1 SGHVS, CDR2 FNYEAQ. V was trimmed by 5 bases and J by 7 bases, leaving 18 bases between them. The CDR3 loop spans 15 amino acids. The DNA for the CDR3 is TGTGCCAGCAGCACCCTAGGGTACGGTCCGCAGCCCCAGCATTTT. It specifies CASSTLGYGPQPQHF.

This chain joins TRBV5-4 and TRBJ2-1; no clear D. CDR1 is SGHNT, CDR2 YYREEE, per germline (reference sequence). The V end lost 0 bases, the J end lost 0 bases, and 7 bases lay between the germline ends. This CDR3 is 15 amino acids long. The CDR3 sequence: CASSLASSSYNEQFF. CDR3 nucleotides: TGTGCCAGCAGCTTGGCATCGAGCTCCTACAATGAGCAGTTCTTC.

The V gene is TRBV27, the J gene TRBJ1-1; D call uncertain. The ends were cut back, 0 bases at V and 0 bases at J, with 11 bases in the middle. Germline V gene data show CDR1 as MNHEY and CDR2 as SMNVEV (reference sequence). This CDR3 has 16 amino acids. Here the CDR3 reads CASSLSPGTMNTEAFF. As DNA, the CDR3 is TGTGCCAGCAGTTTATCGCCAGGCACAATGAACACTGAAGCTTTCTTT.

The rearrangement links TRBV19 to TRBJ2-1; TRBD1 matches 9 bases. V shed 3 bases and J 6 bases; nucleotides not matched to a gene: 12. The CDR3 is made up of 17 amino acids. The germline V gene has CDR1 LNHDA and CDR2 SQIVND (reference sequence). CDR3 region: CASSILGGQGVRNEQFF. Written as DNA, the CDR3 is TGTGCCAGTAGTATTCTAGGGGGACAGGGTGTTCGCAATGAGCAGTTCTTC.

The chain links TRBV6-5 to TRBJ1-1, with TRBD1 as a possible D gene (6 bases). Germline V gene sequence: CDR1 MNHEY, CDR2 SVGAGI. V was clipped by 6 bases and J by 8 bases, with 13 bases between them. The CDR3 loop spans 12 amino acids. The CDR3 DNA reads TGTGCCAGCAGCCTACAGGGCGCCGAAGCTTTCTTT. Amino acid sequence: CASSLQGAEAFF.

The gene calls are TRBV5-4 and TRBJ2-5; 12 nucleotides align to TRBD2. The CDR3 extends over 17 amino acids. CDR1 is SGHNT and CDR2 is YYREEE in the germline V gene (reference sequence). The ends lost 0 bases at V and 5 bases at J; junction bases unmatched: 8. CDR3 coding DNA: TGTGCCAGCAGCTTGGGACTAGCGGGAGTAGTTGAGGAGACCCAGTACTTC. Its translation is CASSLGLAGVVEETQYF.

Turning to this clone: Additional DNA sequences in this sample encode the identical CDR3. For the CDR3, the DNA is TGTGCCAGCAGTTTGCGAGGTACGAACACTGAAGCTTTCTTT. Its translation: CASSLRGTNTEAFF. This chain links TRBV28 with TRBJ1-1; D not resolved. CDR1 is MDHEN and CDR2 is SYDVKM in the germline V gene. CDR3 length: 14 residues. Trimming left V 3 bases short and J 1 base short, with 9 bases between. The variable domain in full, with the rest retrieved from reference TRBV28 and TRBJ1-1, is DVKVTQSSRYLVKRTGEKVFLECVQDMDHENMFWYRQDPGLGLRLIYFSYDVKMKEKGDIPEGYSVSREKKERFSLILESASTNQTSMYLCASSLRGTNTEAFFGQGTRLTVV.

The chain has TRBV29-1 and TRBJ2-1, with D perhaps given as TRBD1 or TRBD2 (5 bases each). This CDR3 spans 15 amino acids. Germline-derived CDR1 and CDR2 are SQVTM and ANQGSEA. Trimming cost V 3 bases and J 2 bases, with 14 bases left between them. The DNA of the CDR3 is TGCAGCGTTGAGATTCGAGCGGACACCTACAATGAGCAGTTCTTC. This gives the protein CSVEIRADTYNEQFF.

V usage is TRBV4-1 and J usage is TRBJ2-7; D gene unclear. CDR1 MGHRA and CDR2 YSYEKL come from the germline V gene. V was cut by 2 bases and J by 0 bases, with 17 bases left in between. This CDR3 has 17 residues. CDR3 DNA: TGCGCCAGCAGCCAAAATCTCGGCACTTACTCCTCCTACGAGCAGTACTTC. This sequence encodes CASSQNLGTYSSYEQYF.

On this clone itself: The same CDR3 also results from other DNA sequences found in this sample. The chain carries TRBV6-5 and TRBJ2-1; TRBD2 agrees at 9 bases. The CDR3 contains 13 residues. Per the germline V gene, CDR1 is MNHEY and CDR2 is SVGAGI. Trimming at V came to 0 bases and at J to 10 bases, leaving 1 base not matched to a gene. The CDR3 spells CASSYSLAGEQFF. Written as DNA, the CDR3 is TGTGCCAGCAGTTACTCGCTAGCGGGAGAGCAGTTCTTC.

The J gene is TRBJ1-1, the V gene TRBV7-9; D may be TRBD1 (5 bases). V lost 1 base and J 0 bases, leaving 12 bases between the germline ends. The CDR3 covers 16 residues. The germline gives CDR1 SEHNR, CDR2 FQNEAQ (reference sequence). CDR3 nucleotides: TGTGCCAGCAGCTTAGGATATCAGGGCATGAACACTGAAGCTTTCTTT. Translating gives CASSLGYQGMNTEAFF.

The chain recombines TRBV9 with TRBJ2-7, with TRBD1 matching 8 bases. J gave up 6 bases and V 0 bases, and 8 bases lay outside the gene matches. The CDR3 totals 15 residues. Germline V lookup: CDR1 SGDLS, CDR2 YYNGEE. This chain's CDR3 is CASSVDTGGISEQYF. CDR3 in DNA: TGTGCCAGCAGCGTAGATACAGGGGGTATTAGCGAGCAGTACTTC.